The 24 T cell receptor beta chains presented below share a single source sample, sequenced in a study of blood T cell repertoires in COVID-19. The protocol was immunoSEQ multiplex PCR, while the TCRdb copy is restricted to in-frame clones and leaves out a portion. The data contain some 230,000 clones, about 80% of them singletons. The sequencing input was peripheral blood. Receptors were obtained from a woman aged 55-69 years with acute or convalescent COVID-19.

The CDR3 sequence is CASNRLAGKYEQFF. For the CDR3, the DNA is TGTGCCAGCAATAGACTAGCGGGGAAGTATGAGCAGTTCTTC. The chain is built from TRBV6-6 and TRBJ2-1, with 11 bases identical to TRBD2. This CDR3 has 14 amino acids. Germline V gene sequence: CDR1 MNHNY, CDR2 SVGAGI (reference sequence). The J segment lost 8 bases and the V segment lost 7 bases, leaving 7 bases of the junction unmatched.

The V call is TRBV4-1, the J call TRBJ2-1; 7 bases are shared with TRBD2. From germline, CDR1 is MGHRA and CDR2 YSYEKL. The CDR3 covers 17 residues. The junction had 11 bases not matched to a gene; V was cut back by 1 base and J by 5 bases. The DNA for the CDR3 is TGCGCCAGCAGCCAAGTCCCTGGGGCGGGGGAAGACAATGAGCAGTTCTTC. Translated, it gives CASSQVPGAGEDNEQFF.

The V and J genes are TRBV27 and TRBJ2-7, with a tentative D call TRBD2 (6 bases). The CDR3 is 15 amino acids. Germline V gives CDR1 MNHEY, CDR2 SMNVEV (reference sequence). The V end was cut by 1 base, the J end by 2 bases, with 12 bases between. The CDR3 sequence is CASSLYTGATYEQYF. CDR3 sequence (DNA): TGTGCCAGCAGTTTATATACGGGAGCTACCTACGAGCAGTACTTC.

This clone has just one count. The CDR3 nucleotides read TGCAGCGCCGCAATGGGTCAGGACACTGAAGCTTTCTTT. Protein sequence: CSAAMGQDTEAFF. V usage is TRBV29-1 and J usage is TRBJ1-1; D remains unclear. The germline V and J ends were trimmed by 7 bases and 3 bases, with 15 bases remaining between them. This CDR3 contains 13 residues. The germline V gene encodes CDR1 SQVTM and CDR2 ANQGSEA.

This clone was found a few times. The chain has TRBV5-8 and TRBJ1-1, with D tentatively TRBD1 (5 bases). CDR3 length: 13 residues. The germline CDR1 and CDR2 sequences are SGHTS and YDEGEE. Trimming took off 5 bases at V and 1 base at J, with 9 bases between the two ends. CDR3 sequence (DNA): TGTGCCAGCAGAAAAACAGGGAACACTGAAGCTTTCTTT. Translation: CASRKTGNTEAFF.

The rearrangement joins TRBV27 to TRBJ2-1, with 7 bases fitting TRBD2. V dropped 6 bases and J dropped 0; count of bases not matched to a gene: 5. Per the germline V gene, CDR1 is MNHEY and CDR2 is SMNVEV (reference sequence). This CDR3 is built from 15 residues. The CDR3: CASRPKRGSYNEQFF. DNA of the CDR3: TGTGCCAGCAGGCCAAAGCGGGGCTCCTACAATGAGCAGTTCTTC.

The V call is TRBV6-6, the J call TRBJ1-4; D is unclear. From germline, CDR1 is MNHNY and CDR2 SVGAGI (reference sequence). Trimming pared 6 bases from V and 4 bases from J, leaving 12 bases between. CDR3 length equals 14 residues. The CDR3 nucleotides are TGTGCCAGCAGACGGAGCCAATATAATGAAAAACTGTTTTTT. Amino acids: CASRRSQYNEKLFF.

CDR3 in DNA: TGTGCCAGCAGCCCTCGCCCGGGGGGAAGCTCCTATAATTCACCCCTCCACTTT. Its protein is CASSPRPGGSSYNSPLHF. The chain joins TRBV5-4 to TRBJ1-6; TRBD1 might be the D (5 bases). Trimming cost V 4 bases and J 0 bases, with 17 bases left between them. Germline V lookup: CDR1 SGHNT, CDR2 YYREEE (reference sequence). The CDR3 loop spans 18 amino acids.

V gene TRBV5-6 combines with J gene TRBJ1-3; D may be TRBD1 (6 bases). The CDR3 sequence is 16 residues long. V was pared by 4 bases and J by 4 bases, with 18 bases between. Germline lookup yields CDR1 SGHDT and CDR2 YYEEEE. CDR3 sequence: CASSRSPGVGGNTIYF. The CDR3 region has the DNA TGTGCCAGCAGCCGGAGTCCAGGGGTGGGCGGAAACACCATATATTTT.

The J gene is TRBJ1-1, the V gene TRBV3-1 (or the pseudogene TRBV3-2), with D maybe TRBD1 (6 bases). CDR3 size: 13 residues. V shed 2 bases and J shed 7 bases, with 11 bases lying between them. CDR1 and CDR2 from the germline V gene are LGHDT and YNNKEL (reference sequence). CDR3 sequence (DNA): TGTGCCAGCAGCCAACCTCCAGGGGTTGAAGCTTTCTTT. Protein: CASSQPPGVEAFF.

This clone was counted only a few times. V is TRBV27 and J is TRBJ1-3; D might be TRBD1 (5 bases). V shed 1 base and J shed 0 bases, with 13 bases lying between them. The germline CDR1 and CDR2 sequences are MNHEY and SMNVEV (reference sequence). This CDR3 is 17 amino acids long. The CDR3 DNA reads as TGTGCCAGCAGTTTATTAAGGCGGGGGGACTCTGGAAACACCATATATTTT. Translating it yields CASSLLRRGDSGNTIYF.

This chain uses TRBV28 with TRBJ1-2, with D perhaps matching TRBD1 (5 bases). The CDR3 contains 14 residues. Germline V gene sequence: CDR1 MDHEN, CDR2 SYDVKM. The germline V and J ends were trimmed by 1 base and 5 bases, with 11 bases remaining between them. CDR3: CASSLFGEGYGYTF. CDR3 DNA sequence: TGTGCCAGCAGTTTATTCGGGGAGGGGTATGGCTACACCTTC.

The chain has TRBV11-3 and TRBJ2-1; 9 bases are shared with TRBD1. From germline, CDR1 is SGHNT and CDR2 YENEEA. V was clipped by 5 bases and J by 5 bases; unmatched bases: 10. The CDR3 consists of 16 residues. In DNA form, the CDR3 reads TGTGCCAGCAGCCTCGGCCCGGGACAGGGCAACAATGAGCAGTTCTTC. Protein: CASSLGPGQGNNEQFF.

This chain joins TRBV3-1 (or the pseudogene TRBV3-2) and TRBJ1-1, with unresolved D. This CDR3 is built from 14 residues. Trimming shortened V by 1 base and J by 4 bases, and 10 bases separated the two germline ends. CDR1 LGHDT and CDR2 YNNKEL come from the germline V gene (reference sequence). This CDR3 is CASSQVRGSTEAFF. CDR3 nucleotides: TGTGCCAGCAGCCAAGTACGAGGCAGCACTGAAGCTTTCTTT.

The chain has TRBV7-2 and TRBJ2-7; the match to TRBD1 covers 10 bases. V was clipped by 5 bases and J by 4 bases; unmatched bases: 8. CDR1 and CDR2 (germline): SGHTA, FQGNSA. The CDR3 contains 15 residues. CDR3 protein: CASSLPGQGRYEQYF. CDR3 in DNA: TGTGCCAGCAGCCTGCCGGGACAGGGGAGATACGAGCAGTACTTC. Full variable domain (remainder filled in from reference TRBV7-2 and TRBJ2-7): GAGVSQSPSNKVTEKGKDVELRCDPISGHTALYWYRQSLGQGLEFLIYFQGNSAPDKSGLPSDRFSAERTGGSVSTLTIQRTQQEDSAVYLCASSLPGQGRYEQYFGPGTRLTVT.

The chain links TRBV5-1 to TRBJ1-1, with D uncertain. V lost 6 bases and J 0 bases, leaving 15 bases between the germline ends. Looked up from germline, CDR1 is SGHRS and CDR2 is YFSETQ. The CDR3 is 15 residues long. The CDR3 bases are TGCGCCAGCATTGGGCAAATGGGCATGAACACTGAAGCTTTCTTT. The encoded protein is CASIGQMGMNTEAFF. The variable domain in full, completed from reference TRBV5-1 and TRBJ1-1, reads KAGVTQTPRYLIKTRGQQVTLSCSPISGHRSVSWYQQTPGQGLQFLFEYFSETQRNKGNFPGRFSGRQFSNSRSEMNVSTLELGDSALYLCASIGQMGMNTEAFFGQGTRLTVV.

The V gene is TRBV6-5, the J gene TRBJ1-6; D may be TRBD1 (6 bases). Germline values: CDR1 MNHEY, CDR2 SVGAGI. The CDR3 runs to 15 residues. The V end was cut by 5 bases, the J end by 7 bases, with 15 bases between. CDR3 sequence (DNA): TGTGCCAGCAGTCCCCAAGGACAGAAGAATTCACCCCTCCACTTT. Residues: CASSPQGQKNSPLHF.

This sequence joins TRBV12-3 or TRBV12-4 and TRBJ1-3; D remains unclear. The CDR3 runs to 12 residues. The germline V and J ends were trimmed by 5 bases and 4 bases, with 6 bases remaining between them. Written as DNA, the CDR3 is TGTGCCAGCAGTCTACAGGGAAACACCATATATTTT. Amino acid sequence: CASSLQGNTIYF.

CDR3 sequence (DNA): TGTGCCAGCGGCAAACCGTACCAAGAGACCCAGTACTTC. This codes for CASGKPYQETQYF. This chain joins TRBV27 and TRBJ2-5, with D unresolved. V shed 8 bases and J shed 0 bases, with 10 bases lying between them. Germline V CDR1 and CDR2: MNHEY, SMNVEV (reference sequence). The CDR3 runs to 13 residues.

V and J are TRBV7-2 and TRBJ1-2; 10 bases line up with TRBD1. This CDR3 has 16 amino acids. Trimming cost V 1 base and J 8 bases; bases outside gene matches: 10. Germline CDR1 SGHTA, CDR2 FQGNSA. In DNA form, the CDR3 reads TGTGCCAGCAGCTTAGTACCGGGACAGGGGTTCCGGGGCTACACCTTC. Translation gives CASSLVPGQGFRGYTF.

The gene calls are TRBV7-8 and TRBJ1-1; weak D call: TRBD1 (5 bases). This CDR3 has 15 amino acids. Trimming removed 1 base from V and 1 base from J, with 10 bases in between. Germline V gene lookup returns CDR1 SGHVS and CDR2 FQNEAQ. The CDR3 is CASSLVGQGNTEAFF. In DNA, the CDR3 is TGTGCCAGCAGCTTAGTGGGTCAGGGGAACACTGAAGCTTTCTTT. Complete variable domain (other parts from reference TRBV7-8 and TRBJ1-1): GAGVSQSPRYKVAKRGQDVALRCDPISGHVSLFWYQQALGQGPEFLTYFQNEAQLDKSGLPSDRFFAERPEGSVSTLKIQRTQQEDSAVYLCASSLVGQGNTEAFFGQGTRLTVV.

The CDR3 reads CASRDRPTYGYTF. The CDR3, as DNA: TGTGCCAGCAGAGACAGGCCAACCTATGGCTACACCTTC. The chain has TRBV6-5 and TRBJ1-2; a weak D match, TRBD1 (6 bases). The V gene lost 6 bases and the J gene lost 4 bases, with 12 bases spanning the gap. Germline assignment: CDR1 MNHEY and CDR2 SVGAGI. The CDR3 is made up of 13 amino acids.

The chain couples TRBV6-5 to TRBJ1-3, with D possibly matching TRBD1 (5 bases). Germline V gives CDR1 MNHEY, CDR2 SVGAGI. Deletions cut 0 bases from V and 0 bases from J, with 9 bases between. This CDR3 has 16 residues. This chain's CDR3 is CASSYSFQGSGNTIYF. The CDR3 DNA sequence: TGTGCCAGCAGTTACTCGTTCCAGGGCTCTGGAAACACCATATATTTT.

V is TRBV2 and J is TRBJ2-1, with TRBD2 identical over 12 bases. The CDR3 sequence is 15 residues long. With V trimmed by 2 bases and J by 7 bases, 3 bases remained unmatched. Germline V gene sequence: CDR1 SNHLY, CDR2 FYNNEI. The CDR3 bases are TGTGCCAGCAGTGAACTAGCGGGGGGGAATAATGAGCAGTTCTTC. This translates into CASSELAGGNNEQFF. Full variable domain (rest looked up from reference TRBV2 and TRBJ2-1): EPEVTQTPSHQVTQMGQEVILRCVPISNHLYFYWYRQILGQKVEFLVSFYNNEISEKSEIFDDQFSVERPDGSNFTLKIRSTKLEDSAMYFCASSELAGGNNEQFFGPGTRLTVL.